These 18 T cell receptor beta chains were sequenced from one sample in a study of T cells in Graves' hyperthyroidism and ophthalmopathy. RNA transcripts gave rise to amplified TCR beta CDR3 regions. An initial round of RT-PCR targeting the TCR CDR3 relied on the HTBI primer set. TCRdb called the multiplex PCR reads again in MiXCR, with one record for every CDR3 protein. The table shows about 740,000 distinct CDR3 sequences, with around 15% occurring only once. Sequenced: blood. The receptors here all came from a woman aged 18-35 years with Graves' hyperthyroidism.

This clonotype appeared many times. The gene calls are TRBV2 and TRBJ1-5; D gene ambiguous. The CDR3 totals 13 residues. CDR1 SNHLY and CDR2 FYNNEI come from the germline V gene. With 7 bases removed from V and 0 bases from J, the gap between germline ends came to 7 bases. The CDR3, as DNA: TGTGCCAGCAACGGGAATAGCAATCAGCCCCAGCATTTT. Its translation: CASNGNSNQPQHF.

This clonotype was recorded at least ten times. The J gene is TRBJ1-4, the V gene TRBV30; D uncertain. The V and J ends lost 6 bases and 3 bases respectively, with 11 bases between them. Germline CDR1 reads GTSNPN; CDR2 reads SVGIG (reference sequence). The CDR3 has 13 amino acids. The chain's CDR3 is CACTGRANEKLFF. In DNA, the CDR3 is TGTGCCTGCACGGGAAGGGCTAATGAAAAACTGTTTTTT. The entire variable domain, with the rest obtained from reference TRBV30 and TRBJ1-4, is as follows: SQTIHQWPATLVQPVGSPLSLECTVEGTSNPNLYWYRQAAGRGLQLLFYSVGIGQISSEVPQNLSASRPQDRQFILSSKKLLLSDSGFYLCACTGRANEKLFFGSGTQLSVL.

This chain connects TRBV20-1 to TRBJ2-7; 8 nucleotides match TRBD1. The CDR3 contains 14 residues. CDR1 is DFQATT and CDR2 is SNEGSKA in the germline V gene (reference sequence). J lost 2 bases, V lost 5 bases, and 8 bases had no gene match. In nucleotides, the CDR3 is TGCAGTGCTGTTGGGGGGACAGGTACCTACGAGCAGTACTTC. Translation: CSAVGGTGTYEQYF.

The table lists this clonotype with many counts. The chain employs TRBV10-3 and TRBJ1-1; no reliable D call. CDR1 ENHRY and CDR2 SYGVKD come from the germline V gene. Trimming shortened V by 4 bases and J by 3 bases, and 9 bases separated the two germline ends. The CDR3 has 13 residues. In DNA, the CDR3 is TGTGCCATCAGTGGCAAGTCGTACACTGAAGCTTTCTTT. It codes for CAISGKSYTEAFF.

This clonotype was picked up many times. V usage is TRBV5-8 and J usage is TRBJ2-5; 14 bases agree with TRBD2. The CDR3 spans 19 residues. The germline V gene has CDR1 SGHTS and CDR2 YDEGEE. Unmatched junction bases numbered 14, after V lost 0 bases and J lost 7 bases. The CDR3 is CASSLVVGTSGSPRRTQYF. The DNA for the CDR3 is TGTGCCAGCAGCTTGGTGGTGGGGACTAGCGGGAGTCCCAGGCGGACCCAGTACTTC.

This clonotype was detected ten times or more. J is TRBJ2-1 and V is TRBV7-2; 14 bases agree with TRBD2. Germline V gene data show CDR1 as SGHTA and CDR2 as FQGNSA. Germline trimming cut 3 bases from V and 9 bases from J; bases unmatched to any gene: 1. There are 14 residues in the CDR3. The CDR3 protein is CASSLGLAGVEQFF. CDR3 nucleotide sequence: TGTGCCAGCAGCTTGGGACTAGCGGGAGTTGAGCAGTTCTTC.

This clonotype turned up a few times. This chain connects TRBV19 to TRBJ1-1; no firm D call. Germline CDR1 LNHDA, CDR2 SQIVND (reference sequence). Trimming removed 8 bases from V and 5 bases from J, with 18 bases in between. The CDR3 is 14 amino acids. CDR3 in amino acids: CASGGKVFKTEAFF. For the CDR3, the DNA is TGTGCCAGTGGTGGGAAGGTATTTAAAACTGAAGCTTTCTTT.

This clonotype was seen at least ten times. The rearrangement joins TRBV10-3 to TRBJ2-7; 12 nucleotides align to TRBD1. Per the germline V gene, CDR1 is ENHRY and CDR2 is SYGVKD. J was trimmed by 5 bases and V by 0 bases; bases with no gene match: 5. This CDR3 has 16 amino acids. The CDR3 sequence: CAISESGTGGLDEQYF. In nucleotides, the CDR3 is TGTGCCATCAGTGAGTCAGGGACAGGGGGCTTAGACGAGCAGTACTTC.

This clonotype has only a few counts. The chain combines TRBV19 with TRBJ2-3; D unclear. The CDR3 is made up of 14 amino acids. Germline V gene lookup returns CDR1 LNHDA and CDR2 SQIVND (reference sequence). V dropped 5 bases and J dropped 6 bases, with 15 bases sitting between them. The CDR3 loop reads CASSHTVSPDTQYF. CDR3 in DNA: TGTGCCAGTAGTCATACGGTCAGCCCCGATACGCAGTATTTT. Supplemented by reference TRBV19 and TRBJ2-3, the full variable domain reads DGGITQSPKYLFRKEGQNVTLSCEQNLNHDAMYWYRQDPGQGLRLIYYSQIVNDFQKGDIAEGYSVSREKKESFPLTVTSAQKNPTAFYLCASSHTVSPDTQYFGPGTRLTVL.

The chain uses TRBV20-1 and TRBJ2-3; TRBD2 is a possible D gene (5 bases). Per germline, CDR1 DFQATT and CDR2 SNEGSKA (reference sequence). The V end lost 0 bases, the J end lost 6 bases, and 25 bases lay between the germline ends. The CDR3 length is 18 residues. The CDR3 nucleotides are TGCAGTGCTAGAGATTTCGAGGGAGAGGGTCGGGTGAAGGATACGCAGTATTTT. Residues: CSARDFEGEGRVKDTQYF.

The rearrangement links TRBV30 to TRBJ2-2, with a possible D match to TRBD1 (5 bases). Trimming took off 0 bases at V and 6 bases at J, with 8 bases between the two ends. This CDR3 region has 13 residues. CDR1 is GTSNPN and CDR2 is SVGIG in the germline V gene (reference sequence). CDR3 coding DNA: TGTGCCTGGAGTGTCTTAGGGGCCGGGGAGCTGTTTTTT. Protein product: CAWSVLGAGELFF.

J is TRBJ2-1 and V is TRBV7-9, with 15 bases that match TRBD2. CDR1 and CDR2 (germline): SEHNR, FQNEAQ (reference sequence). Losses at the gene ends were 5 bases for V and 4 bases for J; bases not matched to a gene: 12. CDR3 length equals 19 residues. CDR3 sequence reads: CASSTPGLAGGHRYNEQFF. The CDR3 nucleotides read TGTGCCAGCAGCACACCGGGACTAGCGGGAGGCCACCGGTACAATGAGCAGTTCTTC.

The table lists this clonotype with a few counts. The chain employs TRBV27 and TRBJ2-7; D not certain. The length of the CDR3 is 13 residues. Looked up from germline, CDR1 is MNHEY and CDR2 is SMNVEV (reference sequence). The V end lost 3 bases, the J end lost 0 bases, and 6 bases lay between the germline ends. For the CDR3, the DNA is TGTGCCAGCAGTTTTACCTACTCCTACGAGCAGTACTTC. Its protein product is CASSFTYSYEQYF.

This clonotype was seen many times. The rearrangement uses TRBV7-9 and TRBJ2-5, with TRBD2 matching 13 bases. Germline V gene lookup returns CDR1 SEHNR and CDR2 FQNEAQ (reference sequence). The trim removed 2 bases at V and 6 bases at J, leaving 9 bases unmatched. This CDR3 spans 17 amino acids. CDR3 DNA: TGTGCCAGCAGCTTAAGACTAGCGGGAGGCCGTCAACAGACCCAGTACTTC. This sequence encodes CASSLRLAGGRQQTQYF. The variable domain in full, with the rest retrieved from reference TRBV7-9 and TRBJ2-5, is DTGVSQNPRHKITKRGQNVTFRCDPISEHNRLYWYRQTLGQGPEFLTYFQNEAQLEKSRLLSDRFSAERPKGSFSTLEIQRTEQGDSAMYLCASSLRLAGGRQQTQYFGPGTRLLVL.

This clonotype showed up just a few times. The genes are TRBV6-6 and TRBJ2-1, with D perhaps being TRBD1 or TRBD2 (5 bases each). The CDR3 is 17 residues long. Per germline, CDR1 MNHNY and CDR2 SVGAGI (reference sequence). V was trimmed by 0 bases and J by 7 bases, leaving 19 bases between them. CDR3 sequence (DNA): TGTGCCAGCAGTTACTCAGCAGGGAGCGCCGGTCGGAATGAGCAGTTCTTC. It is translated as CASSYSAGSAGRNEQFF.

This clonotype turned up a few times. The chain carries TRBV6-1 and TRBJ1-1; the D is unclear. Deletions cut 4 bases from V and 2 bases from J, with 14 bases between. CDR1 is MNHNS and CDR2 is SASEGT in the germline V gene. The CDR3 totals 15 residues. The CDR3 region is CASSGPWGSNTEAFF. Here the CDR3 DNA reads TGTGCCAGCAGTGGGCCTTGGGGATCAAACACTGAAGCTTTCTTT.

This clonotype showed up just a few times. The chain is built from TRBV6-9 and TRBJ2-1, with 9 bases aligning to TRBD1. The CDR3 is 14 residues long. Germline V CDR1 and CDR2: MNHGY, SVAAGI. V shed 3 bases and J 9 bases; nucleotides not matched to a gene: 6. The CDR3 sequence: CASSYTTGGLEQFF. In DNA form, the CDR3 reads TGTGCCAGCAGTTACACAACAGGGGGCCTTGAGCAGTTCTTC.

This CDR3 is CASSYSRREQASTDTQYF. Written as DNA, the CDR3 is TGTGCCAGCAGTTACTCGAGGCGGGAACAGGCTAGCACAGATACGCAGTATTTT. This chain links TRBV6-6 with TRBJ2-3; TRBD2 might be the D (6 bases). Germline V gives CDR1 MNHNY, CDR2 SVGAGI (reference sequence). The CDR3 has 18 residues. V lost 0 bases and J 0 bases, leaving 16 bases between the germline ends.